This TCR beta chain came from a study of blood T cell repertoires in COVID-19 (dated by TCRdb to 2019 to 2021). Background for the entire study: Samples from collaborators originated in the United States, Italy and Spain and spanned both the acute and convalescent phases of COVID-19. The samples were drawn from the first 160 participants of the ongoing ImmuneRACE study and from over 950 subjects provided by 6 global collaborators. Nearly every sample came with metadata listing a de-identified subject ID, COVID-19 status, age in years and sex. The prospective study material was composed of cDNA or gDNA derived from T cells, B-cell-depleted T cells, or PBMCs. HLA class I and class II types, where available, came from metadata supplied by the sample provider rather than from assay-based typing. The repertoires were released in a freely available public database meant as a resource for research on the immune response to SARS-CoV-2. Deeply sampled blood TCRbeta repertoires from subjects exposed to, actively infected with, or recovered from COVID-19 were included in the dataset. Here is what the overall study found, with its caveats: How much clinical and demographic metadata was included differed by source and by participant, and the metadata was provided uncurated.

Concerning this clone: Its antigen specificity is not known. The record has no base qualities; no much larger clone is one base away.

CDR1 and CDR2 are drawn from the germline V gene: MRHNA, SNTAGT. Counted from cysteine to phenylalanine, this CDR3 has 14 amino acids. The read is trimmed to its CDR3 DNA, 42 bases read in frame from base 1. Unmatched junction bases come to 4, with V trimmed by 5 bases and J by 9 bases. Collaborating institutions collected whole blood in K2EDTA tubes following their own protocols. For TCRbeta analysis, collaborator samples were shipped as frozen whole blood, as isolated PBMCs, or as DNA extracted from either sample type. The immunoSEQ Assay, a bias-controlled multiplex PCR, was used to amplify TCRbeta CDR3 regions from genomic DNA. Under the source paper's analysis protocol: The number of nucleated cells in each sample was estimated from the amplification of reference gene primers within the assay. Sequence reads were collapsed and filtered to measure the absolute abundance of every unique TCRbeta CDR3 rearrangement. For each sample, productive Simpson clonality was calculated as the square root of Simpson's diversity index across productive rearrangements. TCRdb's version of the immuneACCESS table is confined to in-frame rearrangements and falls short of the full clone set. An unresolved V gene accounts for under half of the shortfall where checked; the remainder is of unknown origin. That table furnishes V, J and clone size, whereas the DNA furnished D and trimming. The table for this sample lists 35,000 to 55,000 clones; approximately 87% of them were counted only once. The ten largest clones represent approximately 5.1% of the sample.

The sequence is built from TRBV6-4 and TRBJ2-1, with 13 bases matching TRBD2. The source of this sequence is a human donor in a cohort sampled during active COVID-19. Input material: peripheral blood. The CDR3 has the sequence CASSRLAGGLEQFF. In nucleotide form, the sequence is TGTGCCAGCAGTCGACTAGCGGGAGGTCTTGAGCAGTTCTTC.